This T cell receptor (beta chain) was observed in a study of blood T cell repertoires in COVID-19. This CDR3 is built from 15 residues. With 1 base removed from V and 6 bases from J, the gap between germline ends came to 15 bases. Germline V gene sequence: CDR1 LGHDT, CDR2 YNNKEL (reference sequence). Methods used by the authors: Amplification from reference gene primers served as the basis for estimated nucleated cell counts. Data came from immunoSEQ multiplex PCR; TCRdb stores just in-frame clones and leaves some out. V and J calls and clone size come straight from that table; D and trimming were deduced from the DNA. The table includes a few hundred thousand clones, roughly nine tenths detected once. This clone appeared a single time.

The origin of this receptor is a woman aged 40 to 55 who had been exposed to COVID-19. Source material: PBMCs or T cells enriched from blood (not recorded which). V is TRBV3-1 (or the pseudogene TRBV3-2) and J is TRBJ2-5; D may be TRBD2 (7 bases). The CDR3 is CASSQVFRGGQTQYF. In DNA form, the CDR3 reads TGTGCCAGCAGCCAAGTTTTCAGGGGAGGGCAGACCCAGTACTTC.